Described below is a single TCR beta chain sequence and its context. This specimen belongs to a study of blood T cell repertoires in COVID-19. For the study at large: Samples came from the United States, Italy and Spain, spanning acute and convalescent COVID-19. Nucleic acid was either cDNA or gDNA, and it came from T cells, B-cell-depleted T cells, or PBMCs.

Original data processing: Using reference gene primer amplification, nucleated cell counts were estimated. The protocol was immunoSEQ multiplex PCR, while the TCRdb copy is restricted to in-frame clones and leaves out a portion. D and trimming come from the DNA, and the V and J calls and clone size come from that table. The sample comprises about 160,000 clones, approximately 82% of which are singletons, and about 20% rests with the top ten. Sequenced material: peripheral blood. The receptor comes from an elderly woman with acute or convalescent COVID-19.

The CDR3 spells CASSSWQGATGYTF. CDR3 nucleotides: TGTGCCAGCAGCTCGTGGCAGGGGGCGACGGGCTACACCTTC. The chain employs TRBV27 and TRBJ1-2; 8 bases match TRBD1. CDR1 is MNHEY and CDR2 is SMNVEV in the germline V gene (reference sequence). V gave up 6 bases and J gave up 8 bases; unmatched junction bases: 11. The CDR3 runs 14 residues.